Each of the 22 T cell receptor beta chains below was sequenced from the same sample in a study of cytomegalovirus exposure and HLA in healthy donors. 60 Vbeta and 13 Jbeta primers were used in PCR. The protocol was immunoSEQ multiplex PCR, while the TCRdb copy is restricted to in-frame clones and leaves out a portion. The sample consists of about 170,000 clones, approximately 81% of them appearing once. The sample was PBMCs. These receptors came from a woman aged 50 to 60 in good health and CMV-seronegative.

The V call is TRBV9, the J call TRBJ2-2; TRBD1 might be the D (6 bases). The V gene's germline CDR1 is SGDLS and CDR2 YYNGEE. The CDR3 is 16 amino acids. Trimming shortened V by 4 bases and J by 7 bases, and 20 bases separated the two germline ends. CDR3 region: CASSLRRQGKDGELFF. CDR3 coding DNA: TGTGCCAGCAGCTTACGGAGGCAGGGGAAGGACGGGGAGCTGTTTTTT. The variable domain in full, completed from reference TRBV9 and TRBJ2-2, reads DSGVTQTPKHLITATGQRVTLRCSPRSGDLSVYWYQQSLDQGLQFLIQYYNGEERAKGNILERFSAQQFPDLHSELNLSSLELGDSALYFCASSLRRQGKDGELFFGEGSRLTVL.

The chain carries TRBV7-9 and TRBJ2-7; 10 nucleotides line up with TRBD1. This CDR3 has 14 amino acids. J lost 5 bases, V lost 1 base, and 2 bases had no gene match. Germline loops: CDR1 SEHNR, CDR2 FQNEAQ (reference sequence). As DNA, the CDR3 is TGTGCCAGCAGCTTAGAGACAGGGGGCGACGAGCAGTACTTC. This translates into CASSLETGGDEQYF.

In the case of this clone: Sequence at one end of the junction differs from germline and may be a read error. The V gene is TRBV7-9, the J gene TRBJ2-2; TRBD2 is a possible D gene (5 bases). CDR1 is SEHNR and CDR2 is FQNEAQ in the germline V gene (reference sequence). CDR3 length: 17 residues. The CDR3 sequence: CSSSLLGSGQNTGELFF. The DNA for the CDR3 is TGTTCCAGCAGCTTACTAGGTTCTGGCCAGAACACCGGGGAGCTGTTTTTT.

The CDR3 protein is CASSPTATGSNTGELFF. CDR3 DNA: TGTGCCAGCTCACCGACGGCGACAGGGTCGAACACCGGGGAGCTGTTTTTT. The J gene is TRBJ2-2, the V gene TRBV18; 7 bases match TRBD1. There are 17 residues in the CDR3. CDR1 is KGHSH, CDR2 LQKENI, per germline. V lost 3 bases and J lost 0; bases outside the gene matches: 7.

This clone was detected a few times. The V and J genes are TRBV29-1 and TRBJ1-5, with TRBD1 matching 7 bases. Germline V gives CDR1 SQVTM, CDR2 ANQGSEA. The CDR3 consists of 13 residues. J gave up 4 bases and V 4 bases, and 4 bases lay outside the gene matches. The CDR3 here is CSVGAGGNQPQHF. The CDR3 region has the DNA TGCAGCGTTGGGGCAGGGGGAAATCAGCCCCAGCATTTT.

As DNA, the CDR3 is TGCGCCAGCAGCTTGGACGGGACTACAACAGATACGCAGTATTTT. Translation gives CASSLDGTTTDTQYF. V is TRBV5-1 and J is TRBJ2-3; 7 bases align to TRBD2. Germline trimming cut 0 bases from V and 3 bases from J; bases unmatched to any gene: 4. The CDR3 extends over 15 amino acids. Germline V gene sequence: CDR1 SGHRS, CDR2 YFSETQ.

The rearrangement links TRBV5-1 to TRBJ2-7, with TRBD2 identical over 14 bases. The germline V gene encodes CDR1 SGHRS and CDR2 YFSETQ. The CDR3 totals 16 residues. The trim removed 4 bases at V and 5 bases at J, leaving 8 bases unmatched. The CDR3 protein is CASSPAPGLAGDEQYF. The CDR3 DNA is TGCGCCAGCAGCCCGGCCCCGGGACTAGCGGGAGACGAGCAGTACTTC.

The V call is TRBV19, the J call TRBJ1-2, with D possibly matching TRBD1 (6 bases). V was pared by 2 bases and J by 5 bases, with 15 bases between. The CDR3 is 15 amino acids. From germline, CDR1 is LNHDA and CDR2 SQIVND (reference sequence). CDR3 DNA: TGTGCCAGTAGTATATCCGGGACACGAGTTTATGGCTACACCTTC. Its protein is CASSISGTRVYGYTF.

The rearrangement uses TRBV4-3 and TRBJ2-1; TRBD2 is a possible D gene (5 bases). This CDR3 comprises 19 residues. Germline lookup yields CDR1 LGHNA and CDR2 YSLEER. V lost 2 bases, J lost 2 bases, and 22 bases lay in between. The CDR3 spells CASSQTEVGPTTPYNEQFF. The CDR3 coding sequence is TGCGCCAGCAGCCAAACGGAGGTCGGGCCCACAACCCCCTACAATGAGCAGTTCTTC.

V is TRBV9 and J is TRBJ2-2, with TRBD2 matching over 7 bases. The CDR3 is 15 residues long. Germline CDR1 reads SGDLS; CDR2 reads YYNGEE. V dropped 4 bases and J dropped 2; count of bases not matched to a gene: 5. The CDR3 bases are TGTGCCAGCAGCCCAGGGACTACCAACACCGGGGAGCTGTTTTTT. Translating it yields CASSPGTTNTGELFF.

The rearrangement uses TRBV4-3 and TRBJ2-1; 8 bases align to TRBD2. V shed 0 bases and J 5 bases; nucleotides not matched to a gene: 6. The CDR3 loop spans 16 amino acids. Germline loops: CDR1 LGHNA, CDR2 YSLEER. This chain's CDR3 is CASSQDGSGTHNEQFF. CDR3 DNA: TGCGCCAGCAGCCAAGATGGTAGCGGGACCCACAATGAGCAGTTCTTC.

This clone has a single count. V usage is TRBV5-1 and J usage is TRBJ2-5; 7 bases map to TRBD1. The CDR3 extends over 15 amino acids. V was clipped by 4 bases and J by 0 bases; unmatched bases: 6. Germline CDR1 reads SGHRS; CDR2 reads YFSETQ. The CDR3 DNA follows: TGCGCCAGCAGCCGGAAACAGGGGAACCAAGAGACCCAGTACTTC. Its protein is CASSRKQGNQETQYF.

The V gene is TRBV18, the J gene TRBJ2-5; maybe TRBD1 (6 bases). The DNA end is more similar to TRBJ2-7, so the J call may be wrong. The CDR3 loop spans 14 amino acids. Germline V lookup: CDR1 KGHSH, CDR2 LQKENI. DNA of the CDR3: TGTGCCAGCTCACAAAATACAGGGTTTCGCGAGCAGTACTTC. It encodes CASSQNTGFREQYF.

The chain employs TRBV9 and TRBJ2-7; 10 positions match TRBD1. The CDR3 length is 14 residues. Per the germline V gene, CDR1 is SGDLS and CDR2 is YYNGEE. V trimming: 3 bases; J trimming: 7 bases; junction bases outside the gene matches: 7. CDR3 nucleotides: TGTGCCAGCAGCGCCGAGACAGGGGGCCGAGAGCAGTACTTC. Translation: CASSAETGGREQYF.

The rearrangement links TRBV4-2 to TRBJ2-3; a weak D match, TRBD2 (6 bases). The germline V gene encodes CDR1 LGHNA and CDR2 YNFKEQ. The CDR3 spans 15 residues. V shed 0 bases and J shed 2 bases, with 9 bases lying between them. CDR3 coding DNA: TGTGCCAGCAGCCAAGAGGGACTTTCCACAGATACGCAGTATTTT. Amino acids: CASSQEGLSTDTQYF.

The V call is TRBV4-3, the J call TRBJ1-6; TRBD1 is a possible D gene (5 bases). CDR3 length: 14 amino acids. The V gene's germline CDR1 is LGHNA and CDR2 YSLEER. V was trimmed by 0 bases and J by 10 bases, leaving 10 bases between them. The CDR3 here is CASSQDGARSPLHF. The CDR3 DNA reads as TGCGCCAGCAGCCAAGATGGGGCCCGCTCACCCCTCCACTTT.

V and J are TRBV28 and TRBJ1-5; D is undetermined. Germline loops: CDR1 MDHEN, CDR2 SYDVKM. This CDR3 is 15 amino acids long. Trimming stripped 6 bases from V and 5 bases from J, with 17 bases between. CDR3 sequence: CASSPPLARYQPQHF. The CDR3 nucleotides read TGTGCCAGCAGCCCCCCTCTCGCCAGATATCAGCCCCAGCATTTT. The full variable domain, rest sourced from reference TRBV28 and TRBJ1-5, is DVKVTQSSRYLVKRTGEKVFLECVQDMDHENMFWYRQDPGLGLRLIYFSYDVKMKEKGDIPEGYSVSREKKERFSLILESASTNQTSMYLCASSPPLARYQPQHFGDGTRLSIL.

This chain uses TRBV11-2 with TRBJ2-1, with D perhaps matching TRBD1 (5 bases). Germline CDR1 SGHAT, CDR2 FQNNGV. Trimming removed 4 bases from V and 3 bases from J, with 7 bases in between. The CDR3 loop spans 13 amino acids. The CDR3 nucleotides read TGTGCCAGCAGCTCACAGGACTACAATGAGCAGTTCTTC. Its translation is CASSSQDYNEQFF.

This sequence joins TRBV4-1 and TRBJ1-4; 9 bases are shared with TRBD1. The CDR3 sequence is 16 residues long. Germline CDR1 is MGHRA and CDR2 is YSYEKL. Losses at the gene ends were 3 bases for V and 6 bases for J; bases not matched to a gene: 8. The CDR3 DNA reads TGCGCCAGCAGCCAGCGACTGACAGGGGGGGATGAAAAACTGTTTTTT. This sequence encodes CASSQRLTGGDEKLFF.

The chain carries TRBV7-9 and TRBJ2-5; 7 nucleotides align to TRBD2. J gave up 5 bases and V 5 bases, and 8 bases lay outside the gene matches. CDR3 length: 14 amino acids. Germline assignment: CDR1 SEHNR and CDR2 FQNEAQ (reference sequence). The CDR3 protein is CASSPTGRAETQYF. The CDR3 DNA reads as TGTGCCAGCAGCCCGACGGGGAGGGCTGAGACCCAGTACTTC.

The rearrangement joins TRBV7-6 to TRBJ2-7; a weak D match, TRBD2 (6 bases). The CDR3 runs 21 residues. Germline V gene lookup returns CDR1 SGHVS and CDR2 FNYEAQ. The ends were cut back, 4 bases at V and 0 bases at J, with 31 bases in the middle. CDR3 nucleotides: TGTGCCAGCAGCTCCACGACCAAAACACCCGGGACTCTCCGTCCCTCCTACGAGCAGTACTTC. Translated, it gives CASSSTTKTPGTLRPSYEQYF.

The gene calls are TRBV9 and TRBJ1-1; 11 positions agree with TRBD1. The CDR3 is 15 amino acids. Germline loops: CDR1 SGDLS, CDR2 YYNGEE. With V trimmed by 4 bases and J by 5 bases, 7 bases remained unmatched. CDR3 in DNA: TGTGCCAGCAGCCCCCGGACAGGGGGCAGGACTGAAGCTTTCTTT. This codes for CASSPRTGGRTEAFF. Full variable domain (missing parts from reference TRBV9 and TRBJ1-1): DSGVTQTPKHLITATGQRVTLRCSPRSGDLSVYWYQQSLDQGLQFLIQYYNGEERAKGNILERFSAQQFPDLHSELNLSSLELGDSALYFCASSPRTGGRTEAFFGQGTRLTVV.